Following are 14 T cell receptor beta chains from one sample sequenced in a study of blood T cell repertoires in COVID-19. Profiling relied on immunoSEQ multiplex PCR, and the TCRdb table lists in-frame clones only, not all of them. Among 300,000 to 450,000 clones listed, 88% were seen once. Sequenced: PBMCs or T cells enriched from blood (not recorded which). The source is a woman aged 25 to 39 who had been exposed to COVID-19.

This chain joins TRBV24-1 and TRBJ2-2, with 7 bases lining up with TRBD1. CDR1 and CDR2 from the germline V gene are KGHDR and SFDVKD. There are 14 residues in the CDR3. The junction had 3 bases not matched to a gene; V was cut back by 4 bases and J by 5 bases. The CDR3 sequence: CATSEVRGTGELFF. The CDR3 DNA reads as TGTGCCACCAGTGAAGTCAGGGGGACCGGGGAGCTGTTTTTT.

This chain connects TRBV9 to TRBJ2-1, with 8 bases matching TRBD2. This CDR3 contains 16 residues. Per the germline V gene, CDR1 is SGDLS and CDR2 is YYNGEE. V lost 0 bases to trimming and J lost 7 bases; unmatched junction nucleotides: 9. In DNA form, the CDR3 reads TGTGCCAGCAGCGTAGTTGTTAGCGGGAAGAGAAATGAGCAGTTCTTC. It is translated as CASSVVVSGKRNEQFF. Combining the CDR3 with reference TRBV9 and TRBJ2-1 gives the whole variable domain DSGVTQTPKHLITATGQRVTLRCSPRSGDLSVYWYQQSLDQGLQFLIQYYNGEERAKGNILERFSAQQFPDLHSELNLSSLELGDSALYFCASSVVVSGKRNEQFFGPGTRLTVL.

The CDR3 DNA reads TGTGCCAGCAGCGCTACTAGTTTCGCTGATACGCAGTATTTT. Translation: CASSATSFADTQYF. The chain has TRBV9 and TRBJ2-3, with D maybe TRBD2 (5 bases). V shed 3 bases and J shed 6 bases, with 14 bases lying between them. This CDR3 is built from 14 residues. Germline V gene sequence: CDR1 SGDLS, CDR2 YYNGEE.

The chain links TRBV2 to TRBJ2-1; 11 bases map to TRBD1. V shed 10 bases and J 10 bases; nucleotides not matched to a gene: 9. Looked up from germline, CDR1 is SNHLY and CDR2 is FYNNEI. This CDR3 comprises 13 residues. CDR3 nucleotide sequence: TGTGCCACCGAGCCGGACAGGGGGCACGAGCAGTTCTTC. Its protein is CATEPDRGHEQFF.

This clone was seen just once. The V gene is TRBV3-1 (or the pseudogene TRBV3-2), the J gene TRBJ2-3; D is unresolved. The CDR3 has 13 residues. Trimming cost V 4 bases and J 1 base, with 6 bases left between them. Germline V CDR1 and CDR2: LGHDT, YNNKEL (reference sequence). Written as DNA, the CDR3 is TGTGCCAGCAGCCCGGTCGGCACAGATACGCAGTATTTT. Its translation is CASSPVGTDTQYF.

The chain uses TRBV5-1 and TRBJ2-7; no clear D gene. V lost 0 bases and J 3 bases, leaving 7 bases between the germline ends. The length of the CDR3 is 13 residues. CDR1 and CDR2 from the germline V gene are SGHRS and YFSETQ. CDR3 residues: CASSLAYSYEQYF. The CDR3 coding sequence is TGCGCCAGCAGCTTGGCTTACAGCTACGAGCAGTACTTC.

The genes are TRBV18 and TRBJ1-3; maybe TRBD1 (6 bases). The CDR3 length is 16 residues. V lost 3 bases, J lost 0 bases, and 12 bases lay in between. CDR1 KGHSH and CDR2 LQKENI come from the germline V gene. The CDR3 loop is CASSPSQGTSGNTIYF. DNA for the CDR3: TGTGCCAGCTCACCGTCTCAGGGGACCTCTGGAAACACCATATATTTT. Filled out from reference TRBV18 and TRBJ1-3, the complete variable domain reads NAGVMQNPRHLVRRRGQEARLRCSPMKGHSHVYWYRQLPEEGLKFMVYLQKENIIDESGMPKERFSAEFPKEGPSILRIQQVVRGDSAAYFCASSPSQGTSGNTIYFGEGSWLTVV.

The chain combines TRBV30 with TRBJ1-6; D unresolved. V shed 4 bases and J shed 2 bases, with 6 bases lying between them. This CDR3 is built from 13 residues. Germline V gene data show CDR1 as GTSNPN and CDR2 as SVGIG (reference sequence). CDR3 loop: CAWNPPYNSPLHF. The CDR3 DNA is TGTGCCTGGAATCCTCCCTATAATTCACCCCTCCACTTT.

The V call is TRBV28, the J call TRBJ1-4; 9 bases align to TRBD1. J gave up 7 bases and V 5 bases, and 17 bases lay outside the gene matches. Germline V gene sequence: CDR1 MDHEN, CDR2 SYDVKM. This CDR3 is built from 18 residues. CDR3 nucleotide sequence: TGTGCCAGCAGTCCCCGGGACAGGGAGGTTACAGGGGTTGAAAAACTGTTTTTT. Residues: CASSPRDREVTGVEKLFF.

The J gene is TRBJ2-1, the V gene TRBV5-5; 15 bases are shared with TRBD2. V shed 4 bases and J 9 bases; nucleotides not matched to a gene: 8. Per the germline V gene, CDR1 is SGHKS and CDR2 is YYEKEE (reference sequence). CDR3 length: 16 residues. CDR3: CASSQGLAGGLGEQFF. The CDR3 nucleotides read TGTGCCAGCAGCCAAGGACTAGCGGGAGGGCTTGGTGAGCAGTTCTTC.

The rearrangement links TRBV27 to TRBJ1-5, with a tentative D call TRBD1 (5 bases). CDR3 length equals 12 residues. The V gene's germline CDR1 is MNHEY and CDR2 SMNVEV (reference sequence). V was trimmed by 2 bases and J by 6 bases, leaving 5 bases between them. The CDR3 reads CASSLQGQPQHF. CDR3 coding DNA: TGTGCCAGCAGTTTACAGGGTCAGCCCCAGCATTTT.

The CDR3 DNA reads as TGTGCCAGCAGTGAATATCTCTGGCTCTACGAGCAGTACTTC. It is translated as CASSEYLWLYEQYF. This rearrangement joins TRBV2 to TRBJ2-7; no firm D call. In germline, CDR1 is SNHLY, CDR2 FYNNEI. This CDR3 has 14 residues. V was shortened by 2 bases and J by 3 bases, with 11 bases between the two germline ends. Full variable domain (outside the CDR3, taken from reference TRBV2 and TRBJ2-7): EPEVTQTPSHQVTQMGQEVILRCVPISNHLYFYWYRQILGQKVEFLVSFYNNEISEKSEIFDDQFSVERPDGSNFTLKIRSTKLEDSAMYFCASSEYLWLYEQYFGPGTRLTVT.

The genes are TRBV28 and TRBJ2-7; no clear D. The CDR3 is 15 residues long. The ends were cut back, 0 bases at V and 7 bases at J, with 16 bases in the middle. Germline V gives CDR1 MDHEN, CDR2 SYDVKM. CDR3 nucleotides: TGTGCCAGCAGTTTATGGGGTTCGACAAAGCTGGAGCAGTACTTC. Its protein is CASSLWGSTKLEQYF. Together with reference TRBV28 and TRBJ2-7, the CDR3 gives the full variable domain: DVKVTQSSRYLVKRTGEKVFLECVQDMDHENMFWYRQDPGLGLRLIYFSYDVKMKEKGDIPEGYSVSREKKERFSLILESASTNQTSMYLCASSLWGSTKLEQYFGPGTRLTVT.

This clone was seen only once. The rearrangement joins TRBV9 to TRBJ1-2; 10 nucleotides line up with TRBD1. CDR1 is SGDLS, CDR2 YYNGEE, per germline. This CDR3 is 17 amino acids long. V shed 3 bases and J 8 bases; nucleotides not matched to a gene: 16. CDR3 protein: CASSETGTGDIKGGYTF. In DNA, the CDR3 is TGTGCCAGCAGCGAAACCGGGACAGGGGATATCAAAGGCGGCTACACCTTC.